Listed below are T cell receptor beta chains from one sample, sequenced in a study of OX40 agonist ivuxolimab in advanced cancers. Profiled with immunoSEQ multiplex PCR; TCRdb holds only in-frame clones, not every one. The data contain around 65,000 clones, 88% of them seen just once; the ten biggest clones take up roughly 5.1%. Sequenced here: CD4+ or CD8+ T cells sorted from blood, sampled in a trial of the OX40 agonist ivuxolimab. These TCRs come from an adult with an advanced solid tumor such as melanoma, head and neck, liver or kidney cancer. Each CDR3 is given with its conserved first and last residue. D genes are given only for firm matches. For some rows the clone size is stated as once, few or many, or as a class when expanded; others skip it.

TRBJ2-7	-	TRBD1	TRBV11-3	TGTGCCAGCAGCTTCGGGACAGGGTCCTACGAGCAGTACTTC	CASSFGTGSYEQYF
TRBJ2-1	-	TRBD2	TRBV7-3	TGTGCCAGCAGCGACCAGGGACTAGCGGGAGCTGAGCAGTTCTTC	CASSDQGLAGAEQFF
TRBJ2-2	-	-	TRBV2	TGTGCCAGCAGTAGGGACACCCCGCAAAAGACCGGGGAGCTGTTTTTT	CASSRDTPQKTGELFF
TRBJ1-2	-	-	TRBV28	TGTGCCAGCGGCTACAGGGACGGCTACACCTTC	CASGYRDGYTF
TRBJ2-2	-	TRBD1	TRBV7-8	TGTGCCAGCAGTCCCCCGGGACAGGGGACCGGGGAGCTGTTTTTT	CASSPPGQGTGELFF
TRBJ2-1	-	TRBD1	TRBV28	TGTGCCAGCAGTTCCTTCGGGACAGTTAGCTCCTACAATGAGCAGTTCTTC	CASSSFGTVSSYNEQFF
TRBJ1-2	-	TRBD1	TRBV10-3	TGTGCCATCAGTGATACAGGGGGCCACGGCTATGGCTACACCTTC	CAISDTGGHGYGYTF
TRBJ1-1	few	-	TRBV19	TGTGCCAGTACCCGACAGAACATGAACACTGAAGCTTTCTTT	CASTRQNMNTEAFF
TRBJ1-1	-	-	TRBV19	TGTGCTTCGGGGGGGCCTAACTATATGAACACTGAAGCTTTCTTT	CASGGPNYMNTEAFF
TRBJ1-1	-	-	TRBV2	TGTGCCAGCCGCTTTCTACAGAACACTGAAGCTTTCTTT	CASRFLQNTEAFF
TRBJ2-5	-	-	TRBV19	TGTGCCAGTAGTAAGGCCTCGGGTACTGAGACCCAGTACTTC	CASSKASGTETQYF
TRBJ1-2	-	-	TRBV18	TGTGCCAGCGGGCCGGACAGCTACTATGGCTACACCTTC	CASGPDSYYGYTF
TRBJ2-2	-	-	TRBV7-3	TGTGCCAGCAGCTTATTTGGGATGGGCACCGGGGAGCTGTTTTTT	CASSLFGMGTGELFF
TRBJ2-7	-	TRBD1	TRBV5-1	TGCGCCAGCAGATCCGGGACAGGGGCCTACGAGCAGTACTTC	CASRSGTGAYEQYF
TRBJ2-3	-	TRBD1	TRBV19	TGTGCCAGTAGTATTGGGGGACAGAGCACAGATACGCAGTATTTT	CASSIGGQSTDTQYF
TRBJ2-3	-	TRBD2	TRBV28	TGTGCCAGCCCCCCGGGGTCTCCGGGACTAGGGACAGATACGCAGTATTTT	CASPPGSPGLGTDTQYF
TRBJ1-4	-	-	TRBV19	TGTGCCAGTAGTGGGGGTGACAGTTCTAATGAAAAACTGTTTTTT	CASSGGDSSNEKLFF
TRBJ2-1	once	-	TRBV27	TGTGCCAGCAGTGAAGGGGGAAACTCCTACAATGAGCAGTTCTTC	CASSEGGNSYNEQFF
TRBJ2-7	-	-	TRBV28	TGTGCCAGCAGTCCCTCCGTCGGGGGAGGACACCCAGCCTACGAGCAGTACTTC	CASSPSVGGGHPAYEQYF
TRBJ1-1	few	TRBD1	TRBV10-1	TGCGCCAGCAGTGACTTACAGGGGGGCACTGAAGCTTTCTTT	CASSDLQGGTEAFF
TRBJ1-3	-	-	TRBV6-1	TGTGCCAGCAGTGAAGGGGTATCTGGAAACACCATATATTTT	CASSEGVSGNTIYF
TRBJ2-5	-	TRBD2	TRBV6-1	TGTGCCAGCAGTGAGGGGGCGGGAGGGGGGACCCAGTACTTC	CASSEGAGGGTQYF
TRBJ2-2	-	-	TRBV28	TGTGCCAGCAGTTTACGGGCAACTAGGACCGGGGAGCTGTTTTTT	CASSLRATRTGELFF
TRBJ2-3	-	TRBD2	TRBV5-6	TGTGCCAGCACCGGGGGGATCCGGGATACGCAGTATTTT	CASTGGIRDTQYF
TRBJ2-7	few	TRBD1	TRBV19	TGTGCCAGTAGTATAGGGACAGGCATTAACTCCTACGAGCAGTACTTC	CASSIGTGINSYEQYF